This entry lists 27 T cell receptor beta chains sequenced from one sample in a study of T cell responses to AZD1222 COVID-19 vaccine. Generated by immunoSEQ multiplex PCR, the TCRdb table keeps only in-frame clones and is missing some. The sample yields some 150,000 clones, approximately 90% seen once. The sequences come from peripheral blood, collected 28 days after the second AZD1222 dose. The receptor source for this set is an adult who received the AZD1222 COVID-19 vaccine.

The chain joins TRBV9 to TRBJ2-1, with TRBD2 identical over 12 bases. Per germline, CDR1 SGDLS and CDR2 YYNGEE. After removal of 3 bases from V and 10 bases from J, the junction contained 11 bases not matched to a gene. This CDR3 region has 16 residues. The CDR3 spells CASSGPGLAGLQEQFF. The CDR3 nucleotides are TGTGCCAGCAGCGGACCTGGACTAGCGGGGCTGCAAGAGCAGTTCTTC.

In DNA form, the CDR3 reads TGTGCCAGCTCACCCCGACACAGGGAGAACACTGAAGCTTTCTTT. Translation: CASSPRHRENTEAFF. The rearrangement uses TRBV18 and TRBJ1-1; D is possibly TRBD1 (6 bases). The CDR3 sequence is 15 residues long. The germline V gene has CDR1 KGHSH and CDR2 LQKENI. V shed 3 bases and J shed 1 base, with 12 bases lying between them.

This chain joins TRBV6-5 and TRBJ2-1, with TRBD2 matching over 9 bases. The CDR3 has 14 residues. J gave up 3 bases and V 10 bases, and 7 bases lay outside the gene matches. Germline V gives CDR1 MNHEY, CDR2 SVGAGI. CDR3 sequence (DNA): TGTGCCACCGCAACTAGCGGGCTCTACAATGAGCAGTTCTTC. Translated, it gives CATATSGLYNEQFF.

The V call is TRBV6-5, the J call TRBJ1-2; 8 bases match TRBD1. The CDR3 is 15 amino acids. Trimming cost V 7 bases and J 8 bases; bases outside gene matches: 15. Germline-derived CDR1 and CDR2 are MNHEY and SVGAGI. CDR3 sequence reads: CASTLGGQGAEGYTF. CDR3 in DNA: TGTGCCAGCACCTTAGGAGGGCAGGGGGCGGAGGGCTACACCTTC.

The chain couples TRBV12-3 or TRBV12-4 to TRBJ2-5; no firm D call. V was cut by 6 bases and J by 3 bases, with 11 bases left in between. The CDR3 consists of 13 residues. In DNA form, the CDR3 reads TGTGCCAGCAGCTTTAGAGGAGAAGAGACCCAGTACTTC. Amino acid sequence: CASSFRGEETQYF.

The V and J genes are TRBV27 and TRBJ2-6; no reliable D call. The length of the CDR3 is 16 residues. Germline loops: CDR1 MNHEY, CDR2 SMNVEV (reference sequence). The V end lost 6 bases, the J end lost 0 bases, and 12 bases lay between the germline ends. CDR3 sequence reads: CASSPVGDSGANVLTF. For the CDR3, the DNA is TGTGCCAGCAGCCCCGTTGGGGACTCTGGGGCCAACGTCCTGACTTTC. The full variable domain, its missing parts supplied by reference TRBV27 and TRBJ2-6, is EAQVTQNPRYLITVTGKKLTVTCSQNMNHEYMSWYRQDPGLGLRQIYYSMNVEVTDKGDVPEGYKVSRKEKRNFPLILESPSPNQTSLYFCASSPVGDSGANVLTFGAGSRLTVL.

A note on this clone: In this CDR3 the conserved last residue, phenylalanine or tryptophan, is missing, so a read error is likely. The DNA is omitted, as the CDR3 cannot be located on it reliably, and the CDR3 follows TCRdb's listing. This rearrangement joins TRBV5-6 to TRBJ1-3. CDR1 is SGHDT, CDR2 YYEEEE, per germline. The CDR3 contains 12 residues when both ends are counted. CDR3 amino acids: CASSLRGQIKEL.

The genes are TRBV30 and TRBJ2-3; 13 nucleotides match TRBD2. This CDR3 region has 16 residues. In germline, CDR1 is GTSNPN, CDR2 SVGIG (reference sequence). J was trimmed by 6 bases and V by 3 bases; bases with no gene match: 9. In nucleotides, the CDR3 is TGTGCCTGGAGACCTGGACTAGCGGGAGTTGGTGATACGCAGTATTTT. Protein: CAWRPGLAGVGDTQYF. Full variable domain (outside the CDR3, taken from reference TRBV30 and TRBJ2-3): SQTIHQWPATLVQPVGSPLSLECTVEGTSNPNLYWYRQAAGRGLQLLFYSVGIGQISSEVPQNLSASRPQDRQFILSSKKLLLSDSGFYLCAWRPGLAGVGDTQYFGPGTRLTVL.

This sequence joins TRBV7-3 and TRBJ1-6, with unresolved D. The germline V gene has CDR1 SGHTA and CDR2 FQGTGA. Trimming took 0 bases from V and 7 from J, leaving 4 bases between them. This CDR3 comprises 13 residues. This CDR3 is CASSLTQNSPLHF. CDR3 DNA: TGTGCCAGCAGCTTAACTCAGAATTCACCCCTCCACTTT. Drawing the rest from reference TRBV7-3 and TRBJ1-6, the complete variable domain is GAGVSQTPSNKVTEKGKYVELRCDPISGHTALYWYRQSLGQGPEFLIYFQGTGAADDSGLPNDRFFAVRPEGSVSTLKIQRTERGDSAVYLCASSLTQNSPLHFGNGTRLTVT.

This clone appeared a single time. The gene calls are TRBV7-9 and TRBJ2-2, with a possible D match to TRBD1 (7 bases). There are 14 residues in the CDR3. V was shortened by 5 bases and J by 4 bases, with 11 bases between the two germline ends. CDR1 SEHNR and CDR2 FQNEAQ come from the germline V gene (reference sequence). The chain's CDR3 is CASSPQGGTGELFF. Written as DNA, the CDR3 is TGTGCCAGCAGCCCCCAGGGGGGCACCGGGGAGCTGTTTTTT.

The chain combines TRBV18 with TRBJ1-1, with D possibly matching TRBD1 (6 bases). Germline-derived CDR1 and CDR2 are KGHSH and LQKENI. V was clipped by 9 bases and J by 1 base, with 12 bases between them. CDR3 size: 13 residues. The CDR3 spells CASVDRPNTEAFF. The CDR3 nucleotides are TGTGCCAGTGTTGACAGGCCGAACACTGAAGCTTTCTTT.

V is TRBV24-1 and J is TRBJ1-5; no reliable D call. V lost 4 bases and J 0 bases, leaving 6 bases between the germline ends. This CDR3 spans 14 amino acids. Germline V lookup: CDR1 KGHDR, CDR2 SFDVKD. Written as DNA, the CDR3 is TGTGCCACCAGTGACCAGTATAGCAATCAGCCCCAGCATTTT. Translated, it gives CATSDQYSNQPQHF.

Only one count was recorded for this clone. The rearrangement joins TRBV5-1 to TRBJ1-2, with 7 bases fitting TRBD1. Germline V gene data show CDR1 as SGHRS and CDR2 as YFSETQ. CDR3 size: 13 residues. The V and J ends lost 5 bases and 4 bases, in that order; junction bases with no gene match: 5. Here the CDR3 reads CASRQTGPYGYTF. The CDR3 DNA sequence: TGCGCCAGCAGACAGACAGGGCCCTATGGCTACACCTTC.

This chain connects TRBV30 to TRBJ2-3, with 13 bases aligning to TRBD2. This CDR3 has 14 residues. Germline V gene lookup returns CDR1 GTSNPN and CDR2 SVGIG (reference sequence). Trimming at V came to 3 bases and at J to 5 bases, leaving 2 bases not matched to a gene. The CDR3 sequence is CAWSRTSGRDTQYF. The CDR3 DNA follows: TGTGCCTGGAGCCGGACTAGCGGGAGAGATACGCAGTATTTT.

V gene TRBV7-3 combines with J gene TRBJ1-2; D remains ambiguous. The CDR3 totals 15 residues. Germline CDR1 is SGHTA and CDR2 is FQGTGA. Trimming took off 2 bases at V and 4 bases at J, with 14 bases between the two ends. The DNA for the CDR3 is TGTGCCAGCAGCTTAGGCTCCGTAAAGGCCTATGGCTACACCTTC. Its protein is CASSLGSVKAYGYTF.

The chain links TRBV27 to TRBJ2-5, with 10 bases that match TRBD1. The germline CDR1 and CDR2 sequences are MNHEY and SMNVEV (reference sequence). CDR3 length: 13 amino acids. V gave up 6 bases and J gave up 3 bases; unmatched junction bases: 1. CDR3 region: CASRDRGEETQYF. CDR3 coding DNA: TGTGCCAGCAGGGACAGGGGGGAAGAGACCCAGTACTTC.

The chain is built from TRBV7-8 and TRBJ1-1; no reliable D call. Trimming cost V 0 bases and J 11 bases, with 7 bases left between them. The germline V gene has CDR1 SGHVS and CDR2 FQNEAQ. This CDR3 region has 11 residues. The CDR3 sequence: CASSLAGEAFF. The CDR3 nucleotides read TGTGCCAGCAGCTTAGCCGGAGAGGCTTTCTTT.

The V gene is TRBV15, the J gene TRBJ1-5; TRBD1 aligns across 11 bases. Germline CDR1 reads LNHNV; CDR2 reads YYDKDF (reference sequence). V was clipped by 4 bases and J by 6 bases; unmatched bases: 8. The CDR3 is 16 amino acids. The CDR3 is CATSKRTGGAGQPQHF. DNA for the CDR3: TGTGCCACCAGCAAACGGACAGGGGGCGCCGGTCAGCCCCAGCATTTT.

The chain couples TRBV30 to TRBJ1-1, with D uncertain. The germline gives CDR1 GTSNPN, CDR2 SVGIG (reference sequence). The CDR3 covers 10 residues. Trimming stripped 5 bases from V and 11 bases from J, with 12 bases between. The CDR3 DNA reads TGTGCCTGGCCCATCCGTAGGGCTTTCTTT. Encoded protein: CAWPIRRAFF.

As concerns this clone: Compared with germline, one end of the junction differs, possibly owing to a read error. The V gene is TRBV6-5, the J gene TRBJ1-1; D gene uncertain. The CDR3 sequence is 11 residues long. Germline V gene data show CDR1 as MNHEY and CDR2 as SVGAGI. Here the CDR3 reads CASSRNIEAFF. The CDR3, as DNA: TGTGCCAGCAGTCGGAACATTGAAGCTTTCTTT.

V gene TRBV30 combines with J gene TRBJ1-1; the D is unclear. Germline V gene data show CDR1 as GTSNPN and CDR2 as SVGIG (reference sequence). The CDR3 consists of 11 residues. Trimming removed 8 bases from V and 4 bases from J, with 11 bases in between. CDR3 amino acids: CAQRRRTEAFF. The CDR3 DNA reads TGTGCCCAACGAAGGCGCACTGAAGCTTTCTTT.

The chain has TRBV11-2 and TRBJ1-1, with D possibly TRBD1 on 6 matching bases. The CDR3 length is 14 residues. V was shortened by 3 bases and J by 1 base, with 9 bases between the two germline ends. CDR1 and CDR2 from the germline V gene are SGHAT and FQNNGV. This CDR3 reads CASSFLQGNTEAFF. DNA for the CDR3: TGTGCCAGCAGCTTCCTACAGGGGAACACTGAAGCTTTCTTT.

This chain links TRBV5-6 with TRBJ2-7; TRBD2 might be the D (6 bases). V lost 2 bases, J lost 0 bases, and 12 bases lay in between. The CDR3 runs to 15 residues. Germline lookup yields CDR1 SGHDT and CDR2 YYEEEE. The CDR3 loop reads CASSFGGGSSYEQYF. CDR3 in DNA: TGTGCCAGCAGCTTCGGTGGGGGGAGCTCCTACGAGCAGTACTTC.

This chain uses TRBV19 with TRBJ2-1, with a possible D match to TRBD2 (5 bases). The CDR3 sequence is 14 residues long. Trimming removed 5 bases from V and 3 bases from J, with 11 bases in between. Per germline, CDR1 LNHDA and CDR2 SQIVND (reference sequence). CDR3: CASSYSVYYNEQFF. Written as DNA, the CDR3 is TGTGCCAGTAGTTATAGCGTATACTACAATGAGCAGTTCTTC.

The chain has TRBV6-4 and TRBJ2-3, with D perhaps TRBD1 or TRBD2 (5 bases each). The V gene lost 7 bases and the J gene lost 5 bases, with 25 bases spanning the gap. CDR3 size: 17 residues. The germline gives CDR1 MRHNA, CDR2 SNTAGT. CDR3 region: CASMGVREGAWGDTQYF. In DNA form, the CDR3 reads TGTGCCAGCATGGGGGTGCGCGAAGGGGCGTGGGGAGATACGCAGTATTTT.

This rearrangement joins TRBV9 to TRBJ2-1, with 12 positions matching TRBD2. CDR3 length: 16 residues. J gave up 7 bases and V 0 bases, and 5 bases lay outside the gene matches. From germline, CDR1 is SGDLS and CDR2 YYNGEE. Here the CDR3 reads CASSVASGTSGNEQFF. CDR3 nucleotide sequence: TGTGCCAGCAGCGTAGCTTCGGGGACTAGCGGGAATGAGCAGTTCTTC.

The V gene is TRBV18, the J gene TRBJ1-3, with TRBD1 identical over 9 bases. The CDR3 covers 15 residues. The V gene end was trimmed by 3 bases and the J gene end by 4 bases; junction bases not matched to a gene: 4. Germline CDR1 reads KGHSH; CDR2 reads LQKENI. In DNA form, the CDR3 reads TGTGCCAGCTCACCCGGACAGGGGAGAGGAAACACCATATATTTT. Encoded protein: CASSPGQGRGNTIYF.